The 27 T cell receptor beta chains listed next were all sequenced from one sample in a study of Ad26.COV2.S vaccination and SARS-CoV-2 variants. Treatment in this sample: 15 to 20 received Ad26.COV2.S at low or high dose, single or two shots; roughly five received placebo; per-sample allocation not given. Samples were taken on day 63 after the first vaccine or placebo injection. Profiled with immunoSEQ multiplex PCR; TCRdb holds only in-frame clones, not every one. The table lists under 500,000 clones, over 80% of them singletons. The sequencing used peripheral blood, collected in a trial of Ad26.COV2.S vaccine versus placebo. These receptors came from a person aged 18-65 years who received the Ad26.COV2.S COVID-19 vaccine or a placebo.

The CDR3 DNA reads TGCGCCAGCAGCCAAGATGAGACAGTTTCAACTTCCTACGAGCAGTACTTC. Translated, it gives CASSQDETVSTSYEQYF. The chain links TRBV4-1 to TRBJ2-7, with D tentatively TRBD1 (5 bases). V shed 0 bases and J shed 1 base, with 16 bases lying between them. Germline CDR1 is MGHRA and CDR2 is YSYEKL. The CDR3 runs to 17 residues.

The gene calls are TRBV9 and TRBJ2-3; D is unclear. This CDR3 region has 14 residues. V was pared by 1 base and J by 0 bases, with 6 bases between. CDR1 and CDR2 from the germline V gene are SGDLS and YYNGEE. The CDR3 region is CASSVSYSTDTQYF. As DNA, the CDR3 is TGTGCCAGCAGCGTAAGCTATAGCACAGATACGCAGTATTTT.

V is TRBV18 and J is TRBJ1-1; D is uncertain. This CDR3 is 12 amino acids long. Trimming removed 4 bases at V and 7 bases at J, with 10 bases between. CDR1 is KGHSH, CDR2 LQKENI, per germline. The CDR3 sequence: CASSRDSGEAFF. The CDR3, as DNA: TGTGCCAGCTCACGAGATTCAGGTGAAGCTTTCTTT.

The rearrangement links TRBV4-3 to TRBJ2-3; possible D gene TRBD2, 6 bases. V gave up 1 base and J gave up 4 bases, with 12 bases separating them. CDR3 length: 15 amino acids. The germline gives CDR1 LGHNA, CDR2 YSLEER. In DNA form, the CDR3 reads TGCGCCAGCAGCCAAGCTTGGACGGGGGCAGATACGCAGTATTTT. Its protein product is CASSQAWTGADTQYF.

The CDR3 DNA is TGTGCCAGTAGTTCGGACTCAATGGGCTACGAGCAGTACTTC. Translation gives CASSSDSMGYEQYF. V is TRBV19 and J is TRBJ2-7; TRBD2 is a possible D gene (5 bases). V was trimmed by 5 bases and J by 3 bases, leaving 14 bases between them. CDR3 length: 14 residues. Germline V gene data show CDR1 as LNHDA and CDR2 as SQIVND (reference sequence). Complete variable domain (other parts from reference TRBV19 and TRBJ2-7): DGGITQSPKYLFRKEGQNVTLSCEQNLNHDAMYWYRQDPGQGLRLIYYSQIVNDFQKGDIAEGYSVSREKKESFPLTVTSAQKNPTAFYLCASSSDSMGYEQYFGPGTRLTVT.

The genes are TRBV7-2 and TRBJ1-2, with 8 bases that match TRBD1. The germline CDR1 and CDR2 sequences are SGHTA and FQGNSA. This CDR3 is 13 amino acids long. Germline trimming cut 6 bases from V and 7 bases from J; bases unmatched to any gene: 7. CDR3 sequence: CASRLQGVGGYTF. DNA of the CDR3: TGTGCCAGCAGACTACAGGGGGTGGGTGGCTACACCTTC.

This chain uses TRBV19 with TRBJ1-2; no clear D gene. In germline, CDR1 is LNHDA, CDR2 SQIVND (reference sequence). Trimming took off 4 bases at V and 4 bases at J, with 16 bases between the two ends. CDR3 size: 15 residues. The CDR3 sequence: CASSKPRLATYGYTF. The CDR3 DNA follows: TGTGCCAGTAGTAAACCACGACTTGCCACCTATGGCTACACCTTC.

The chain joins TRBV7-2 to TRBJ2-3; D ambiguous. CDR3 length: 13 residues. Trimming took 3 bases from V and 6 from J, leaving 10 bases between them. Germline CDR1 is SGHTA and CDR2 is FQGNSA. The CDR3 spells CASSFDSRDTQYF. The CDR3 DNA reads as TGTGCCAGCAGCTTTGATTCCCGGGATACGCAGTATTTT.

This chain connects TRBV28 to TRBJ1-2; TRBD1 matches 8 bases. The CDR3 consists of 14 residues. Germline lookup yields CDR1 MDHEN and CDR2 SYDVKM. The V and J ends lost 5 bases and 4 bases, in that order; junction bases with no gene match: 6. In DNA form, the CDR3 reads TGTGCCAGCAGTCCGCAGGGGGCAGTCTATGGCTACACCTTC. This sequence encodes CASSPQGAVYGYTF.

The chain is built from TRBV30 and TRBJ1-2; D gene uncertain. The CDR3 has 12 amino acids. V was trimmed by 8 bases and J by 6 bases, leaving 16 bases between them. Germline lookup yields CDR1 GTSNPN and CDR2 SVGIG (reference sequence). The CDR3 reads CAGDGPPDGYTF. The CDR3 DNA follows: TGTGCCGGCGATGGTCCCCCGGATGGCTACACCTTC. Using reference TRBV30 and TRBJ1-2 for the parts outside the CDR3, the full variable domain is SQTIHQWPATLVQPVGSPLSLECTVEGTSNPNLYWYRQAAGRGLQLLFYSVGIGQISSEVPQNLSASRPQDRQFILSSKKLLLSDSGFYLCAGDGPPDGYTFGSGTRLTVV.

Only a few counts were recorded for this clone. This chain links TRBV6-5 with TRBJ2-3, with D possibly TRBD2 on 6 matching bases. This CDR3 spans 15 amino acids. CDR1 is MNHEY and CDR2 is SVGAGI in the germline V gene. With 6 bases removed from V and 0 bases from J, the gap between germline ends came to 13 bases. CDR3 in DNA: TGTGCCAGCAGGACCGGGGGAGTAAGCACAGATACGCAGTATTTT. Translation: CASRTGGVSTDTQYF.

The V and J genes are TRBV16 and TRBJ2-3, with no clear D. V was shortened by 0 bases and J by 4 bases, with 11 bases between the two germline ends. The CDR3 spans 15 residues. The germline V gene encodes CDR1 KGHSY and CDR2 FQNENV. DNA of the CDR3: TGTGCCAGCAGCCAATCGGCAAGTAGGGCAGATACGCAGTATTTT. It codes for CASSQSASRADTQYF.

This clone has a single count. The chain has TRBV6-1 and TRBJ1-1; D gene uncertain. The germline V and J ends were trimmed by 1 base and 5 bases, with 11 bases remaining between them. This CDR3 has 14 residues. Germline-derived CDR1 and CDR2 are MNHNS and SASEGT. CDR3 nucleotides: TGTGCCAGCAGTGAAGGGTACAGCCTTACTGAAGCTTTCTTT. Its translation is CASSEGYSLTEAFF.

This clone has a handful of counts. Additional DNA sequences in this sample encode the identical CDR3. The CDR3 here is CASSLGGSNQPQHF. The CDR3 DNA reads as TGTGCCAGCAGCTTGGGGGGCTCCAATCAGCCCCAGCATTTT. The chain uses TRBV5-4 and TRBJ1-5, with D perhaps matching TRBD1 (5 bases). Trimming cost V 0 bases and J 3 bases, with 7 bases left between them. Germline V gene data show CDR1 as SGHNT and CDR2 as YYREEE (reference sequence). CDR3 length: 14 amino acids.

The chain carries TRBV29-1 and TRBJ2-5; D not resolved. The germline V and J ends were trimmed by 4 bases and 0 bases, with 9 bases remaining between them. CDR3 length equals 13 residues. The germline CDR1 and CDR2 sequences are SQVTM and ANQGSEA. Written as DNA, the CDR3 is TGCAGCGTTGTTGCTGCGTACCAAGAGACCCAGTACTTC. It encodes CSVVAAYQETQYF.

The V and J genes are TRBV4-1 and TRBJ2-1; TRBD1 might be the D (5 bases). This CDR3 contains 16 residues. V shed 0 bases and J shed 6 bases, with 15 bases lying between them. The V gene's germline CDR1 is MGHRA and CDR2 YSYEKL. CDR3: CASSQDVQGLFNEQFF. For the CDR3, the DNA is TGCGCCAGCAGCCAAGATGTTCAGGGTTTGTTCAATGAGCAGTTCTTC.

V usage is TRBV7-9 and J usage is TRBJ2-1; TRBD2 is a possible D gene (5 bases). The CDR3 length is 17 residues. Germline CDR1 reads SEHNR; CDR2 reads FQNEAQ (reference sequence). V was trimmed by 6 bases and J by 0 bases, leaving 18 bases between them. The CDR3, as DNA: TGTGCCAGCAGACCTCGGGCTATCGAGGGCTCCTACAATGAGCAGTTCTTC. This gives the protein CASRPRAIEGSYNEQFF.

The chain joins TRBV11-2 to TRBJ1-4, with D unresolved. The CDR3 sequence is 15 residues long. V shed 5 bases and J shed 8 bases, with 18 bases lying between them. Germline V CDR1 and CDR2: SGHAT, FQNNGV. CDR3: CASSPRVGALEKLFF. As DNA, the CDR3 is TGTGCCAGCAGCCCTAGGGTTGGTGCATTGGAAAAACTGTTTTTT. Supplemented by reference TRBV11-2 and TRBJ1-4, the full variable domain reads EAGVAQSPRYKIIEKRQSVAFWCNPISGHATLYWYQQILGQGPKLLIQFQNNGVVDDSQLPKDRFSAERLKGVDSTLKIQPAKLEDSAVYLCASSPRVGALEKLFFGSGTQLSVL.

Regarding this clone: The same CDR3 can be traced to other DNA sequences in this sample. CDR3 bases: TGTGCCAGCTCACCAAGACAGGGGGTCTACGAGCAGTACTTC. It yields the protein CASSPRQGVYEQYF. The genes are TRBV18 and TRBJ2-7; 9 bases line up with TRBD1. CDR3 length: 14 residues. V lost 2 bases, J lost 3 bases, and 2 bases stayed unmatched. Germline assignment: CDR1 KGHSH and CDR2 LQKENI. Filled out from reference TRBV18 and TRBJ2-7, the complete variable domain reads NAGVMQNPRHLVRRRGQEARLRCSPMKGHSHVYWYRQLPEEGLKFMVYLQKENIIDESGMPKERFSAEFPKEGPSILRIQQVVRGDSAAYFCASSPRQGVYEQYFGPGTRLTVT.

This chain connects TRBV5-1 to TRBJ2-1, with a weak D call TRBD2 (5 bases). The CDR3 covers 14 residues. Germline V gene sequence: CDR1 SGHRS, CDR2 YFSETQ. V lost 1 base and J 6 bases, leaving 11 bases between the germline ends. CDR3 loop: CASSLFSEGNEQFF. The CDR3 region has the DNA TGCGCCAGCAGCTTGTTCTCTGAGGGCAATGAGCAGTTCTTC.

The chain is built from TRBV9 and TRBJ1-2; TRBD1 agrees at 8 bases. This CDR3 region has 14 residues. Looked up from germline, CDR1 is SGDLS and CDR2 is YYNGEE. V lost 1 base, J lost 5 bases, and 4 bases stayed unmatched. The CDR3 here is CASSVHTGGYGYTF. As DNA, the CDR3 is TGTGCCAGCAGCGTACACACAGGGGGGTATGGCTACACCTTC.

V gene TRBV5-1 combines with J gene TRBJ2-6; D is tentatively TRBD1 or TRBD2 (6 bases each). This CDR3 region has 15 residues. The germline V and J ends were trimmed by 0 bases and 4 bases, with 8 bases remaining between them. Germline CDR1 reads SGHRS; CDR2 reads YFSETQ. CDR3 nucleotides: TGCGCCAGCAGCTTGGCGGGGGCCGGGGCCAACGTCCTGACTTTC. As protein: CASSLAGAGANVLTF. The variable domain in full, completed from reference TRBV5-1 and TRBJ2-6, reads KAGVTQTPRYLIKTRGQQVTLSCSPISGHRSVSWYQQTPGQGLQFLFEYFSETQRNKGNFPGRFSGRQFSNSRSEMNVSTLELGDSALYLCASSLAGAGANVLTFGAGSRLTVL.

CDR3 DNA sequence: TGTGCCAGCAGCTTGGGAACGAACACTGAAGCTTTCTTT. Translating it yields CASSLGTNTEAFF. This sequence joins TRBV11-3 and TRBJ1-1, with no clear D. The CDR3 has 13 amino acids. Germline CDR1 SGHNT, CDR2 YENEEA. V gave up 3 bases and J gave up 1 base, with 6 bases separating them.

Details on this clone: Other DNA sequences of this sample code for an identical CDR3. CDR3 DNA sequence: TGTGCCAGCAGCGTAGGTGGGGGGACGTCCTACGAGCAGTACTTC. It yields the protein CASSVGGGTSYEQYF. The V and J genes are TRBV9 and TRBJ2-7, with D possibly being TRBD2 (6 bases). V shed 0 bases and J shed 1 base, with 11 bases lying between them. The CDR3 runs to 15 residues. In germline, CDR1 is SGDLS, CDR2 YYNGEE.

The rearrangement uses TRBV3-1 (or the pseudogene TRBV3-2) and TRBJ1-3; perhaps TRBD1 as D (6 bases). V was pared by 6 bases and J by 0 bases, with 24 bases between. Germline V gene sequence: CDR1 LGHDT, CDR2 YNNKEL (reference sequence). The CDR3 extends over 19 amino acids. The DNA of the CDR3 is TGTGCCAGCAGGGATCGACGGGACAAATCAATCAACTCTGGAAACACCATATATTTT. This codes for CASRDRRDKSINSGNTIYF.

In this sample, this clone turned up once. This chain joins TRBV3-1 (or the pseudogene TRBV3-2) and TRBJ2-7, with D uncertain. CDR3 length: 15 residues. V lost 1 base and J 1 base, leaving 11 bases between the germline ends. The germline V gene has CDR1 LGHDT and CDR2 YNNKEL (reference sequence). The CDR3 nucleotides read TGTGCCAGCAGCCAAGCTGGACCGAAATCCTACGAGCAGTACTTC. It encodes CASSQAGPKSYEQYF.

The chain is built from TRBV5-6 and TRBJ1-1; no clear D. The CDR3 is 15 amino acids. Per germline, CDR1 SGHDT and CDR2 YYEEEE. Between the trimmed V and J ends, which lost 0 bases and 1 base, there was a span of 10 bases. For the CDR3, the DNA is TGTGCCAGCAGCTTGGGTCCGGGCTCGAACACTGAAGCTTTCTTT. It specifies CASSLGPGSNTEAFF.